What follows are 26 T cell receptor beta chains derived from one specimen sequenced in a study of CD8 T cells in ankylosing spondylitis (dated by TCRdb to 2015 to 2018). The protocol used for the library was 5' RACE. The sequencer was an Illumina HiSeq 2500. TCRdb passed the public sequencing reads through fastp at Q25 and MiXCR, retaining productive beta sequences. Every distinct CDR3 protein forms one entry, paired with its most common genes and DNA. A total of some 130,000 distinct CDR3 sequences appear in this sample, 6% to 8% of them only once. The ten largest make up 9.5% to 15% of the sample. The sequenced sample consisted of blood, either unsorted or a sorted T cell fraction (not recorded which). These receptors came from a female donor with ankylosing spondylitis or in good health (not recorded which).

This clonotype was counted ten times or more. The chain combines TRBV5-1 with TRBJ1-4, with a possible D match to TRBD1 (5 bases). This CDR3 comprises 15 residues. Trimming cost V 4 bases and J 5 bases, with 15 bases left between them. The V gene's germline CDR1 is SGHRS and CDR2 YFSETQ. CDR3 bases: TGCGCCAGCAGCGGGGGGATCTCACGGAATGAAAAACTGTTTTTT. Protein sequence: CASSGGISRNEKLFF.

This clonotype was seen ten or more times. The chain employs TRBV5-1 and TRBJ1-4; D may be TRBD1 (6 bases). The CDR3 sequence is 14 residues long. CDR1 and CDR2 (germline): SGHRS, YFSETQ. Trimming shortened V by 0 bases and J by 6 bases, and 9 bases separated the two germline ends. CDR3 loop: CASSLEGEDEKLFF. In DNA form, the CDR3 reads TGCGCCAGCAGCTTGGAGGGGGAAGATGAAAAACTGTTTTTT. Complete variable domain (other parts from reference TRBV5-1 and TRBJ1-4): KAGVTQTPRYLIKTRGQQVTLSCSPISGHRSVSWYQQTPGQGLQFLFEYFSETQRNKGNFPGRFSGRQFSNSRSEMNVSTLELGDSALYLCASSLEGEDEKLFFGSGTQLSVL.

The table lists this clonotype with many counts. V usage is TRBV6-5 and J usage is TRBJ2-7; D remains ambiguous. Deletions cut 2 bases from V and 6 bases from J, with 5 bases between. The germline gives CDR1 MNHEY, CDR2 SVGAGI. This CDR3 has 11 amino acids. The CDR3 reads CASSYRFEQYF. CDR3 DNA sequence: TGTGCCAGCAGTTACAGGTTCGAGCAGTACTTC.

This clonotype came up many times. This rearrangement joins TRBV4-1 to TRBJ1-2; TRBD1 is a possible D gene (5 bases). The CDR3 totals 15 residues. Germline lookup yields CDR1 MGHRA and CDR2 YSYEKL. V gave up 3 bases and J gave up 4 bases, with 15 bases separating them. The CDR3 sequence: CASSHHTGQIYGYTF. The DNA of the CDR3 is TGCGCCAGCAGCCACCACACGGGGCAAATCTATGGCTACACCTTC.

This clonotype has ten or more counts. V gene TRBV2 combines with J gene TRBJ1-6; no firm D call. The V and J ends lost 7 bases and 6 bases respectively, with 10 bases between them. The length of the CDR3 is 13 residues. CDR1 and CDR2 from the germline V gene are SNHLY and FYNNEI. The CDR3 sequence is CASMPDLNSPLHF. CDR3 coding DNA: TGTGCCAGCATGCCCGACCTTAATTCACCCCTCCACTTT. Supplemented by reference TRBV2 and TRBJ1-6, the full variable domain reads EPEVTQTPSHQVTQMGQEVILRCVPISNHLYFYWYRQILGQKVEFLVSFYNNEISEKSEIFDDQFSVERPDGSNFTLKIRSTKLEDSAMYFCASMPDLNSPLHFGNGTRLTVT.

This clonotype was seen ten or more times. This chain uses TRBV5-1 with TRBJ2-7; 8 nucleotides align to TRBD1. CDR1 is SGHRS and CDR2 is YFSETQ in the germline V gene. The trim removed 1 base at V and 2 bases at J, leaving 2 bases unmatched. CDR3 size: 14 residues. In nucleotides, the CDR3 is TGCGCCAGCAGCTTGAACAGGGGGACCTACGAGCAGTACTTC. Residues: CASSLNRGTYEQYF.

The rearrangement uses TRBV7-2 and TRBJ2-3, with unresolved D. CDR1 is SGHTA, CDR2 FQGNSA, per germline. Trimming pared 1 base from V and 6 bases from J, leaving 14 bases between. The CDR3 consists of 15 residues. The CDR3: CASSLDRSVFDTQYF. The CDR3 coding sequence is TGTGCCAGCAGCTTAGATCGTTCCGTTTTCGATACGCAGTATTTT.

The table lists this clonotype with many counts. The V and J genes are TRBV7-9 and TRBJ1-4, with D unresolved. CDR1 is SEHNR, CDR2 FQNEAQ, per germline (reference sequence). The CDR3 length is 13 residues. Trimming left V 4 bases short and J 6 bases short, with 9 bases between. CDR3 region: CASSSSLDEKLFF. As DNA, the CDR3 is TGTGCCAGCAGCTCCTCTTTGGATGAAAAACTGTTTTTT.

This clonotype was recorded many times. This chain links TRBV28 with TRBJ1-1; TRBD1 matches at 8 bases. The CDR3 sequence is 14 residues long. Losses at the gene ends were 7 bases for V and 6 bases for J; bases not matched to a gene: 10. Germline V gene sequence: CDR1 MDHEN, CDR2 SYDVKM. The CDR3 DNA reads TGTGCCAGCACACCCTCAGGGGGCAAGGCTGAAGCTTTCTTT. It specifies CASTPSGGKAEAFF. Filled out from reference TRBV28 and TRBJ1-1, the complete variable domain reads DVKVTQSSRYLVKRTGEKVFLECVQDMDHENMFWYRQDPGLGLRLIYFSYDVKMKEKGDIPEGYSVSREKKERFSLILESASTNQTSMYLCASTPSGGKAEAFFGQGTRLTVV.

J is TRBJ2-7 and V is TRBV4-2; D perhaps matches TRBD1 (6 bases). The germline V and J ends were trimmed by 4 bases and 2 bases, with 18 bases remaining between them. The germline V gene has CDR1 LGHNA and CDR2 YNFKEQ. The CDR3 loop spans 16 amino acids. This chain's CDR3 is CASSRAVSGATYEQYF. CDR3 sequence (DNA): TGTGCCAGCAGCCGCGCCGTTTCAGGGGCGACCTACGAGCAGTACTTC.

In its sample, this clonotype was seen many times. The rearrangement links TRBV27 to TRBJ2-2; 10 bases agree with TRBD1. The CDR3 loop spans 17 amino acids. The germline V gene has CDR1 MNHEY and CDR2 SMNVEV (reference sequence). V dropped 2 bases and J dropped 5; count of bases not matched to a gene: 8. The CDR3 coding sequence is TGTGCCAGCAGTTTAGTAGCGGGGACAGGGGCTACCGGGGAGCTGTTTTTT. Amino acid sequence: CASSLVAGTGATGELFF.

This clonotype came up many times. The gene calls are TRBV7-9 and TRBJ2-1, with 9 bases identical to TRBD2. Trimming at V came to 5 bases and at J to 7 bases, leaving 9 bases not matched to a gene. Germline lookup yields CDR1 SEHNR and CDR2 FQNEAQ (reference sequence). The CDR3 sequence is 15 residues long. The CDR3 DNA follows: TGTGCCAGCAGCCGTTGGACTAGCGCTGGTAATGAGCAGTTCTTC. Protein product: CASSRWTSAGNEQFF.

The chain links TRBV21-1 to TRBJ2-2; the table's D call, TRBD1, has no DNA check behind it. TRBV21-1 is classified as a pseudogene. CDR3 length: 14 residues. The CDR3 DNA follows: TGTGCCATCAGCCCCGGGCTCCTCTGCGGGGAGCTGTTTTTT. Residues: CAISPGLLCGELFF.

This clonotype was seen many times. The chain joins TRBV11-1 to TRBJ1-5, with D hard to call. The CDR3 spans 17 residues. The V gene's germline CDR1 is SGHAT and CDR2 FQDESV (reference sequence). The ends were cut back, 1 base at V and 0 bases at J, with 13 bases in the middle. CDR3 sequence reads: CASSLGRGTASNQPQHF. Written as DNA, the CDR3 is TGTGCCAGCAGCTTAGGTCGGGGAACGGCTAGCAATCAGCCCCAGCATTTT.

In its sample, this clonotype was seen many times. V and J are TRBV7-2 and TRBJ2-7; no definite D call. The length of the CDR3 is 13 residues. The germline V gene has CDR1 SGHTA and CDR2 FQGNSA. V lost 3 bases and J 2 bases, leaving 8 bases between the germline ends. The CDR3 sequence: CASSLGTTYEQYF. The DNA for the CDR3 is TGTGCCAGCAGCTTGGGCACTACCTACGAGCAGTACTTC.

The rearrangement links TRBV7-2 to TRBJ2-7; TRBD2 is a possible D gene (5 bases). Per the germline V gene, CDR1 is SGHTA and CDR2 is FQGNSA. Between the trimmed V and J ends, which lost 5 bases and 1 base, there was a span of 9 bases. This CDR3 region has 13 residues. CDR3 amino acids: CASSPTGSYEQYF. The CDR3, as DNA: TGTGCCAGCAGCCCAACGGGGTCCTACGAGCAGTACTTC.

This clonotype was counted ten times or more. V gene TRBV10-2 combines with J gene TRBJ1-1; TRBD1 agrees at 8 bases. Germline V gene sequence: CDR1 WSHSY, CDR2 SAAADI. This CDR3 comprises 13 residues. J gave up 8 bases and V 7 bases, and 9 bases lay outside the gene matches. The CDR3 coding sequence is TGCGCCAGCAAAGCCCTGGGGGACAGGGAAGCTTTCTTT. Residues: CASKALGDREAFF.

The J gene is TRBJ1-1, the V gene TRBV6-1, with D possibly TRBD1 on 6 matching bases. The germline CDR1 and CDR2 sequences are MNHNS and SASEGT. V was clipped by 7 bases and J by 1 base, with 13 bases between them. The CDR3 covers 14 residues. CDR3 residues: CASTTGRGNTEAFF. The DNA of the CDR3 is TGTGCCAGCACCACGGGCAGGGGGAACACTGAAGCTTTCTTT.

This clonotype was recorded many times. The chain uses TRBV4-1 and TRBJ2-7; 7 positions agree with TRBD1. The J segment lost 0 bases and the V segment lost 0 bases, leaving 2 bases of the junction unmatched. The CDR3 sequence is 15 residues long. CDR1 and CDR2 (germline): MGHRA, YSYEKL. CDR3 protein: CASSQEGTVSYEQYF. CDR3 DNA sequence: TGCGCCAGCAGCCAAGAAGGGACAGTCTCCTACGAGCAGTACTTC.

This clonotype was seen ten or more times. The chain is built from TRBV28 and TRBJ2-7; 8 nucleotides align to TRBD1. J was trimmed by 1 base and V by 5 bases; bases with no gene match: 10. The CDR3 consists of 16 residues. Germline assignment: CDR1 MDHEN and CDR2 SYDVKM. The CDR3 DNA sequence: TGTGCCAGCAGTACCCTCAGGGGGCGACCGTCCTACGAGCAGTACTTC. It encodes CASSTLRGRPSYEQYF.

The table lists this clonotype with many counts. The V gene is TRBV11-2, the J gene TRBJ2-1; TRBD2 matches at 11 bases. After removal of 4 bases from V and 0 bases from J, the junction contained 8 bases not matched to a gene. Germline V gene lookup returns CDR1 SGHAT and CDR2 FQNNGV. The CDR3 totals 18 residues. The CDR3 reads CASSSSTSGEYSYNEQFF. In nucleotides, the CDR3 is TGTGCCAGCAGCTCGTCGACTAGCGGGGAATACTCCTACAATGAGCAGTTCTTC.

This chain joins TRBV19 and TRBJ1-2, with a weak D call TRBD1 (6 bases). The CDR3 length is 12 residues. Germline V lookup: CDR1 LNHDA, CDR2 SQIVND (reference sequence). Trimming shortened V by 8 bases and J by 4 bases, and 11 bases separated the two germline ends. CDR3: CASLGTSYGYTF. The CDR3 DNA follows: TGTGCCAGTTTGGGGACAAGCTATGGCTACACCTTC.

Ten or more counts support this clonotype. The chain uses TRBV27 and TRBJ1-5; D gene uncertain. The V end lost 3 bases, the J end lost 6 bases, and 6 bases lay between the germline ends. The length of the CDR3 is 12 residues. CDR1 is MNHEY and CDR2 is SMNVEV in the germline V gene (reference sequence). DNA for the CDR3: TGTGCCAGCAGTTTCCACGGTCAGCCCCAGCATTTT. Translation gives CASSFHGQPQHF.

The sample holds a few counts of this clonotype. The rearrangement joins TRBV20-1 to TRBJ2-7; 9 nucleotides match TRBD1. J lost 2 bases, V lost 6 bases, and 5 bases had no gene match. Looked up from germline, CDR1 is DFQATT and CDR2 is SNEGSKA (reference sequence). This CDR3 is built from 13 residues. The CDR3 DNA follows: TGCAGTGCCCCCGGGACAGGGACCTACGAGCAGTACTTC. It encodes CSAPGTGTYEQYF.

This clonotype was recorded at least ten times. The chain couples TRBV12-3 or TRBV12-4 to TRBJ1-1; possible D gene TRBD1, 5 bases. This CDR3 is 13 amino acids long. Trimming took 6 bases from V and 5 from J, leaving 13 bases between them. The CDR3 DNA reads as TGTGCCAGCAGCCCCACAGGAGAAACTGAAGCTTTCTTT. As protein: CASSPTGETEAFF.

This clonotype was detected many times. The gene calls are TRBV14 and TRBJ2-3; D may correspond to TRBD1 or TRBD2 (5 bases each). The CDR3 length is 14 residues. Germline V CDR1 and CDR2: SGHDN, FVKESK. The ends were cut back, 2 bases at V and 6 bases at J, with 12 bases in the middle. In DNA, the CDR3 is TGTGCCAGCAGCCAACATCTGGGGGTGGATACGCAGTATTTT. This sequence encodes CASSQHLGVDTQYF. The whole variable domain, filled in from reference TRBV14 and TRBJ2-3, reads EAGVTQFPSHSVIEKGQTVTLRCDPISGHDNLYWYRRVMGKEIKFLLHFVKESKQDESGMPNNRFLAERTGGTYSTLKVQPAELEDSGVYFCASSQHLGVDTQYFGPGTRLTVL.